These T cell receptor beta chains were read from a single sample in a study of blood T cell repertoires in COVID-19. TCRdb's table, derived via immunoSEQ multiplex PCR, lists solely in-frame clones and lacks some. Of about 300,000 clones listed, roughly nine tenths were seen once; the top ten hold over 1.5%. Specimen: peripheral blood. These receptors all stem from a woman in her twenties or thirties with COVID-19, enrolled during active disease. The CDR3 runs from the conserved cysteine through the conserved F or W. Fields, in order: J gene, V gene, CDR3 protein.

>TRBJ1-2|TRBV20-1
CSALQEYGYTF
>TRBJ1-1|TRBV10-3
CAISVAGNTEAFF
>TRBJ1-1|TRBV21-1
CASRRTGATNTEAFF
>TRBJ2-1|TRBV6-5
CASSQGNEQFF
>TRBJ2-5|TRBV28
CASSLTSGGQETQYF
>TRBJ1-1|TRBV4-3
CASSQDRQGNTEAFF
>TRBJ2-2|TRBV5-4
CASSSPGLDGFGVAGELFF
>TRBJ1-1|TRBV5-1
CASSLAAAGFGTEAFF
>TRBJ2-1|TRBV18
CASSPSGTGNYNEQFF
>TRBJ1-5|TRBV21-1
CASRGGQGRESNQPQHF
>TRBJ2-2|TRBV10-3
CATRGQADTGELFF
>TRBJ1-1|TRBV11-2
CASSLGLLNTEAFF
>TRBJ2-1|TRBV12-2
CASRLGGGGRDEQFF
>TRBJ2-7|TRBV11-3
CASSLVGTGRHEQYF
>TRBJ2-2|TRBV27
CASSLAGGWTGELFF
>TRBJ1-6|TRBV7-9
CASSSSDRGAYNSPLHF
>TRBJ1-2|TRBV3-1/TRBV3-2
CASSQVGITSIDYTF
>TRBJ1-1|TRBV7-8
CASSSWDSMNTEAFF
>TRBJ1-2|TRBV4-1
CASSPVGTGYGYTF
>TRBJ1-1|TRBV10-2
CASSQQGGTEAFF
>TRBJ2-5|TRBV7-9
CASSLDGQRQETQYF
>TRBJ1-2|TRBV5-4
CASSASPGQGYGYTF
>TRBJ1-2|TRBV6-1
CASSEAGTSAGGYTF
>TRBJ2-7|TRBV13
CASSYGLAGHDSYEQYF
>TRBJ1-1|TRBV25-1
CASSTGVTEAFF
>TRBJ1-1|TRBV27
CASSITQGYTEAFF
>TRBJ1-6|TRBV7-9
CASSPGGLAPLHF
>TRBJ1-2|TRBV7-2
CASSSPTRGYTF
>TRBJ2-1|TRBV6-5
CASRLQGWNEQFF
>TRBJ1-2|TRBV30
CAWSTTGTGGLGGYTF
>TRBJ2-6|TRBV21-1
CASSDTGGPGANVLTF
>TRBJ1-4|TRBV7-9
CASSRSRGGAEKLFF
>TRBJ2-2|TRBV4-2
CASSQTGTGTGELFF
>TRBJ2-1|TRBV24-1
CATSDFALETGVGNEQFF
>TRBJ2-3|TRBV12-5
CASNARGGSTDTQYF
>TRBJ1-6|TRBV28
CASTSRQGARSPLHF
>TRBJ2-5|TRBV2
CASSAAGRETQYF
>TRBJ2-3|TRBV24-1
CATSDLVTDTQYF
>TRBJ1-1|TRBV6-5
CASSNRDRGTEAFF
>TRBJ1-1|TRBV7-8
CASSTPKKDRLENTEAFF
>TRBJ2-3|TRBV6-4
CASRESSGDTDTQYF
>TRBJ1-5|TRBV19
CASTPVLNGNQPQHF
>TRBJ1-3|TRBV11-1
CASSLGFSGNTIYF
>TRBJ2-7|TRBV6-5
CASNPTSGISYEQYF
>TRBJ1-1|TRBV18
CASSPDFYTEAFF
>TRBJ2-4|TRBV28
CASSLAGAKNIQYF
>TRBJ1-1|TRBV27
CASSLSGSSRMNTEAFF